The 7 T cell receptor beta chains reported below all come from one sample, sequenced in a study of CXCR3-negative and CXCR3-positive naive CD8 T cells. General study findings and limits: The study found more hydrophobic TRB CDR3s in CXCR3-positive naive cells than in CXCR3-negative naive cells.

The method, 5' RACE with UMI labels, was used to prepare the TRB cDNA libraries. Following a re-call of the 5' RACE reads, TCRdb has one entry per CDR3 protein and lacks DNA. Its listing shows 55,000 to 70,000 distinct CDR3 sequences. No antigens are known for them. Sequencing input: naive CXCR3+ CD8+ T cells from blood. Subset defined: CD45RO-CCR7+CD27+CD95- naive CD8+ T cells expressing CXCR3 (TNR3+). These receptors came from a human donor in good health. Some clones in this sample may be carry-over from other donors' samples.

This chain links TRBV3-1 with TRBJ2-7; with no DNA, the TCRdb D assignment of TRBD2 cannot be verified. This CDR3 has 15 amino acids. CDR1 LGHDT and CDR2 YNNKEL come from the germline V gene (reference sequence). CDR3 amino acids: CASSPFEGPNYEQYF.

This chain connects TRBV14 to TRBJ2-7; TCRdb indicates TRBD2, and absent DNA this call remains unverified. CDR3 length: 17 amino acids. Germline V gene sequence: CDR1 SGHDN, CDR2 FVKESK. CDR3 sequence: CASSPPGTSGGAYEQYF.

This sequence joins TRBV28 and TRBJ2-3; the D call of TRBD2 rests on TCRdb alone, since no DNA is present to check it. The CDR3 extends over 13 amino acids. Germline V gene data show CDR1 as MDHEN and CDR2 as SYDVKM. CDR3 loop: CASSPGTRDTQYF.

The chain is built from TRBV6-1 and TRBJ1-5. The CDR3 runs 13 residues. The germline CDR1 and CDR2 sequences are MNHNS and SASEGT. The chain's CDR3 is CASSEAVYQPQHF.

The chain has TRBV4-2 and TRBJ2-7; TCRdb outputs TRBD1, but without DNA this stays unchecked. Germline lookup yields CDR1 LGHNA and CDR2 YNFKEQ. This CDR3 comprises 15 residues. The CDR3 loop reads CASSQGRDTSYEQYF.

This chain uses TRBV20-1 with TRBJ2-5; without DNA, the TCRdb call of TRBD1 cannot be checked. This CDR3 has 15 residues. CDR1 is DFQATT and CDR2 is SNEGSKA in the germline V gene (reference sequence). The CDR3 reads CSARDRAGAQETQYF.

The CDR3 sequence is CASRVSSYNEQFF. J is TRBJ2-1 and V is TRBV5-1. This CDR3 is built from 13 residues. Germline CDR1 SGHRS, CDR2 YFSETQ.